This paragraph covers one T cell receptor beta chain sequence. What antigen it recognizes has not been identified. No much larger clonotype is one base removed from it; base qualities were not supplied. The record originates from a study of cytomegalovirus exposure and HLA in healthy donors (dated by TCRdb to the late 2010s). About the full investigation: According to an earlier analysis of a few hundred of the donors, about 190 million T cells yielded 117 million unique TCR beta sequences and 276 Gb of sequence data. Approximately 310 gigabases of sequencing data and around 85 million unique TCR sequences made up an early release that covered fewer than 650 HLA-typed donors. Of the 300 to 400 genotyped donors, about 80% fell in the genetic ancestry cluster associated with self-reported Caucasian donors. The study was designed to test whether signatures of past pathogen exposure could be identified by cataloging public T cell receptors. The study used immunosequencing to profile the T cell repertoires of approximately 630 subjects and linked those repertoires to cytomegalovirus serostatus. A separate validation cohort of about 110 different subjects was used in addition to the roughly 620-subject first cohort. To predict cytomegalovirus infection status, the study brought together high-throughput TCR immunosequencing, statistical association of individual TCRs with disease status, and machine learning. To study patterns of TCR occurrence, a later analysis re-analyzed previously published TCR beta repertoires from just over 650 donors and added high-resolution HLA genotyping. Rather than using new phenotypic data, the later analysis identified candidate immune exposures from TCR beta sequences and from how often those sequences occurred across donors. An earlier analysis of approximately 640 of the donors applied high-throughput TCR beta sequencing to assess whether each TCR beta V gene segment acted as functional or pseudogenic. Donor age, sex, ethnicity and CMV serostatus were compiled alongside the repertoire data. A later genetic analysis used genome-wide SNP genotypes for about three fifths of the 666 donors, treating that subset as a discovery cohort. Every discovery cohort repertoire had been produced on one sequencing platform. HLA typing included class I and class II loci at four-digit resolution. Typing coverage varied by locus: roughly 620-630 donors for A, B, C, DRB1 and DQB1; roughly 510 for DQA1; about 600 for DPA1; roughly 450 for DPB1. Several DR-DQ haplotypes were handled as single units for association and clustering because linkage in the cohort was strong. Across some 400 genotyped donors of the cohort, an average of about 220,000 unique TCR beta nucleotide sequences per donor were sequenced, and roughly 20% of those sequences were non-productive. The full study reports these points: Compared with equally common non-associated chains, HLA-associated TCR beta chains in a later analysis were more clonally expanded and had lower generation probabilities. Three of the identified cytomegalovirus-associated TCR beta chains were confirmed in vitro to be specific for cytomegalovirus antigens. In a later analysis, most CMV-associated TCR beta chains were found to appear HLA-restricted, with HLA associations seemingly driven largely by CMV exposure. The sequencing pipeline was judged likely to have produced a cluster of highly shared sequence variants as a technical artifact. An earlier analysis of approximately 570 of the donors showed that most TCR beta V segments appeared in productive rearrangements either about 87% or about 30% of the time, which broadly matched IMGT annotations. In a later genetic analysis, a missense DCLRE1C variant was associated with V-gene and J-gene trimming of TCR beta chains, and the association was replicated in an independent cohort. Specific HLA alleles were associated with 16,951 TCR beta sequences at a false discovery rate of 0.05 in a later analysis. The classifier was reported to diagnose cytomegalovirus status with high specificity and sensitivity in both the original cohort and the validation cohort. The cohort was sequenced for TCR beta chains only, and without alpha or paired-chain data the features that could be detected were limited. The only immune exposure information available for the cohort was CMV serostatus. The study listed approximately 160 TCR beta chains as associated with cytomegalovirus. In a later analysis, several top co-occurrence clusters were reported to appear linked to parvovirus B19, influenza, CMV and Epstein-Barr virus. Because counts were too low, roughly 17 rarely observed V segments, including chromosome 9 orphons, were left out of the earlier analysis of roughly 600 of the donors. A further reported finding was that TCR beta sequences accurately predicted the HLA-A and HLA-B alleles for most subjects in the first cohort. Compared with the roughly 670-donor mean, donors in an Asian-associated ancestry cluster had fewer N-insertions in productive TCRs, according to a later genetic analysis. Because some donors lacked HLA typing at each locus, the association tests relied only on the typed subset. When HLA alleles, especially DR and DQ, strongly co-occurred, attributing TCR associations to individual alleles was difficult. In a later analysis, the rate of TCR association differed among HLA loci, with DRB1 alleles having the most associated TCRs and HLA-C alleles having the fewest. Linkage disequilibrium might explain the correlated functional status among segregating V segments, but an unknown experimental factor could not be excluded. Across donors, most TCR sequences were observed very rarely, whereas some public TCRs were present in many individuals. The authors suggested that the approach could potentially be extended to other disease states and immunological phenotypes. Some IMGT-functional V segments, including TRBV6-2 and TRBV6-3, could not be told apart with the 87-base-pair reads, so those segments were excluded. Roughly uniform sequencing depth across donors was assumed in presence/absence analyses, although this assumption may not hold.

Unmatched junction bases come to 7, with V trimmed by 11 bases and J by 0 bases. The CDR1 and CDR2 encoded by the germline V gene are ENHRY and SYGVKD. The cysteine opens and the phenylalanine closes a CDR3 of 13 amino acids. CDR3 DNA only is kept here, 39 bases in frame from base 1. The cohort consisted of 600 to 700 healthy bone marrow donors. All cohort members were sampled while nominally healthy, although unrecorded immune exposures were likely present. The donor tested CMV seronegative and was one of the 352 seronegative cohort members. Each donor provided a peripheral blood sample, and peripheral blood mononuclear cells were used for TCR beta sequencing. Genomic DNA was extracted from the blood cell samples with the Qiagen DNeasy Blood Extraction Kit. The library was obtained by the immunoSEQ multiplex PCR assay. For the multiplex PCR, a mixture combining 60 forward primers for TCR Vbeta segments and 13 reverse primers for TCR Jbeta segments was used. The CDR3 region of rearranged TCR beta genes was amplified from genomic DNA with a multiplex PCR assay. The Illumina HiSeq System was used to sequence the amplified TCR beta libraries as 87-base-pair reads. The authors processed their data as follows. In a later analysis, some 80 million unique TCR beta chains were counted across the approximately 670 repertoires, and roughly 9.9 million of these chains were shared by at least two donors. To remove PCR and sequencing errors, raw reads were error-corrected and collapsed into unique sequences using a nearest-neighbor algorithm that merged closely related sequences. To assign V, D and J gene segments, CDR3 sequences were aligned to IMGT reference sequences. For a sequence to be retained, at least a six-nucleotide match to both a V gene segment and a J gene segment was required. Rearrangements were called productive when the CDR3 lacked stop codons and stayed in frame with V and J; all others were non-productive. CDR3 was defined by IMGT convention, running from the second conserved V-encoded cysteine to the conserved J-encoded phenylalanine. In an earlier analysis of roughly 580 of the donors, sequences lacking an unambiguous match to a single V gene segment were excluded. In an earlier analysis of some 590 of the donors, V segments were called functional above 56.7% productive rearrangements and were called segregating when the between-donor standard deviation exceeded 5%. A statistical classification framework was built for diagnosing cytomegalovirus status from the catalog of TCR beta chain sequences. In a later analysis, V and J genes were assigned by comparing TCR nucleotide sequences against IMGT/GENE-DB human TR gene sequences. In a later analysis, CDR3 sequences and most-parsimonious VDJ recombination scenarios were assigned using the TCRdist pipeline. In a later analysis, each TCR beta chain was defined by its CDR3 amino acid sequence together with its V-gene family, and reads lacking a unique V-gene family were excluded. To address suspected cross-contamination and a sequencing artifact, a later analysis removed roughly 640 highly shared, low-generation-probability nucleotide sequences. For each public chain, a later analysis derived a clonal expansion index from normalized ranks of inferred template counts within each repertoire. A later analysis computed generation probabilities with a VDJ recombination model fitted to out-of-frame rearrangements, and checked the results against IGoR. In a later analysis, hypergeometric tests were used to score TCR-TCR, TCR-HLA and TCR-CMV co-occurrence, with a repertoire-size bias correction applied to TCR pairs. In a later analysis, false discovery rates were estimated by permuting HLA or CMV assignments 20 times. In a later analysis, co-occurring TCRs were grouped using DBSCAN, with TCRdist sequence similarity added in when clustering inside HLA-allele-positive subsets. For co-occurrence clustering, repertoires with fewer than 30,000 or more than 120,000 public chains were excluded, along with several repertoires with anomalous nucleotide sharing. In TCRdb, the immuneACCESS table is reduced to in-frame sequences with V and J assigned. These tables do not hold every clone; where another copy was compared, an unresolved V gene accounts for under half, and the others remain unexplained. V, J and clone size reflect that table, while D and trimming were determined from the DNA. The sample table holds roughly 110,000 clones, of which roughly 80% were seen once. In total, the top ten clones hold about 1.5% of the sample.

This chain joins TRBV10-3 to TRBJ2-7; a stretch of 7 junction bases matches TRBD2. The receptor comes from a man aged 50 or older in good health and CMV-seronegative. Sample: PBMCs. The CDR3 region: CAAGGGPSYEQYF. Here is the DNA: TGTGCCGCCGGCGGGGGACCCTCCTACGAGCAGTACTTC.